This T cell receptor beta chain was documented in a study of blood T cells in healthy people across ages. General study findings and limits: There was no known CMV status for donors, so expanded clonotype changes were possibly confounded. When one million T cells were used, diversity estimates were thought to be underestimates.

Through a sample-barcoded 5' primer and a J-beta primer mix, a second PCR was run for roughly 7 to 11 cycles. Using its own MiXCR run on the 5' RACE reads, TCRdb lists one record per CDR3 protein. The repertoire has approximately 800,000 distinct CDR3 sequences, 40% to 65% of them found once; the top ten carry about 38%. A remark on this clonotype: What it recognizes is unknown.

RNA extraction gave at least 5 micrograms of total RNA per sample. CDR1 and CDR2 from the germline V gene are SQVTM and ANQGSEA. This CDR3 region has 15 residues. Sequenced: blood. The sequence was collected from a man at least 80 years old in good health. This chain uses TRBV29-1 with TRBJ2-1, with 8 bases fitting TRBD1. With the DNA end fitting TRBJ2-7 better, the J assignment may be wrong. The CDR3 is CSVEGQELFYNEQYF. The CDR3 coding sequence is TGCAGCGTTGAGGGACAGGAACTCTTTTACAATGAGCAGTACTTC.